In its sample, the clone carrying this T cell receptor beta chain was seen many times. A read error may account for a junction end that differs from germline. The data were taken from a study of early T cells in non-severe SARS-CoV-2 infection. The V gene's germline CDR1 is SSHAT and CDR2 FNYEAQ (reference sequence). The CDR3 consists of 14 residues. Unique molecular identifiers were attached to individual cDNA molecules. TCRdb called the 5' RACE reads again in MiXCR, with one record for every CDR3 protein. The sample gives 17,000 or so distinct CDR3 sequences, 4.5% to 6% of which show up once; 6.5% to 7.5% is in the top ten.

The TCR comes from an adult who was a healthcare worker with PCR-confirmed SARS-CoV-2 infection or an uninfected control (not recorded which). Sample: whole blood, taken at baseline. This chain joins TRBV7-7 and TRBJ2-1; 7 positions agree with TRBD2. CDR3 amino acids: CASSLGGTPNEQFF. CDR3 sequence (DNA): TGTGCTAGCAGCTTGGGAGGGACCCCTAATGAGCAGTTCTTC. The full variable domain, completed using reference TRBV7-7 and TRBJ2-1, is GAGVSQSPRYKVTKRGQDVTLRCDPISSHATLYWYQQALGQGPEFLTYFNYEAQPDKSGLPSDRFSAERPEGSISTLTIQRTEQRDSAMYRCASSLGGTPNEQFFGPGTRLTVL.